This T cell receptor beta chain is drawn from a study of PD-1 blockade in mismatch repair-deficient tumors. The repertoire was sequenced with immunoSEQ multiplex PCR; TCRdb's copy has only in-frame clones and lacks some. The sample has 130,000 or so clones, about 85% seen once. This receptor was taken from an adult with mismatch repair-deficient cancer. This specimen was peripheral blood, taken 44 weeks after starting pembrolizumab.

The CDR3 protein is CASSSGGTDTQYF. The CDR3 DNA reads TGCGCCAGCAGTTCGGGGGGCACAGATACGCAGTATTTT. The chain is built from TRBV5-1 and TRBJ2-3; a possible D gene is TRBD2 (6 bases). The V end was cut by 5 bases, the J end by 1 base, with 8 bases between. This CDR3 is 13 amino acids long. CDR1 is SGHRS and CDR2 is YFSETQ in the germline V gene.